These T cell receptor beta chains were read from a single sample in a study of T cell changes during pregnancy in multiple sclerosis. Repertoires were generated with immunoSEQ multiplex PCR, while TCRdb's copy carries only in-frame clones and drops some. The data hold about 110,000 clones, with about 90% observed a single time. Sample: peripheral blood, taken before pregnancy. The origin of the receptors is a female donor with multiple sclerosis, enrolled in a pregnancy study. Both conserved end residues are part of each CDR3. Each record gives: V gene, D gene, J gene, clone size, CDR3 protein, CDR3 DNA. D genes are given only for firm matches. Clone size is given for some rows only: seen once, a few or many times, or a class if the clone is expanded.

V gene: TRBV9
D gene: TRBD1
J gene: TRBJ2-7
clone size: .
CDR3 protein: CASSVGTADYEQYF
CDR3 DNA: TGTGCCAGCAGCGTTGGGACAGCTGACTACGAGCAGTACTTC

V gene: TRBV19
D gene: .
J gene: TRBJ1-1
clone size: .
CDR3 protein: CASSTSGLLTEAFF
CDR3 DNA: TGTGCCAGTAGTACCTCGGGACTCCTAACTGAAGCTTTCTTT

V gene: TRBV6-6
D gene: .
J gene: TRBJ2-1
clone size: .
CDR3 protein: CASRTLAYEQFF
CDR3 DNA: TGTGCCAGCAGAACCCTAGCATATGAGCAGTTCTTC

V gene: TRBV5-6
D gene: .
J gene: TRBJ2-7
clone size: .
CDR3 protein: CASSLKRDFEQYF
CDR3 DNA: TGTGCCAGCAGCCTAAAACGGGATTTCGAGCAGTACTTC

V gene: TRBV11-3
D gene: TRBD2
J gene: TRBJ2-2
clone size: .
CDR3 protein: CASSKGLAGVGGELFF
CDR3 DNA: TGTGCCAGCAGCAAAGGACTAGCGGGGGTCGGCGGGGAGCTGTTTTTT

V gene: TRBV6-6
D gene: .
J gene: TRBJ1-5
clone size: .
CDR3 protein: CASSYRQGNQPQHF
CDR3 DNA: TGTGCCAGCAGTTACCGGCAGGGGAATCAGCCCCAGCATTTT

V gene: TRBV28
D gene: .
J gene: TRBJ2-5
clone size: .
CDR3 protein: CASSFFSPDRETQYF
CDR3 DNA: TGTGCCAGCAGTTTTTTTTCCCCCGACAGAGAGACCCAGTACTTC

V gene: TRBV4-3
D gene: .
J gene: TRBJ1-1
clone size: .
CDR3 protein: CASSQVGRGTEAFF
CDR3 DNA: TGCGCCAGCAGCCAAGTGGGACGGGGGACTGAAGCTTTCTTT

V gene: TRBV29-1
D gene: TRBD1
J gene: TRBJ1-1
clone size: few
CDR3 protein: CSVLRQGFNTEAFF
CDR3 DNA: TGCAGCGTCCTACGACAGGGGTTCAACACTGAAGCTTTCTTT

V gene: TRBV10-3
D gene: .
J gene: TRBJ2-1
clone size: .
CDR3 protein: CAISEVGPGEGNEQFF
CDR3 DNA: TGTGCCATCAGTGAAGTCGGTCCGGGAGAGGGCAATGAGCAGTTCTTC

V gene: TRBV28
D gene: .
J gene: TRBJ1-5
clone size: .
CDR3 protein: CASSLSGGARQPQHF
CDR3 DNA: TGTGCCAGCAGTTTATCGGGGGGCGCCCGACAGCCCCAGCATTTT

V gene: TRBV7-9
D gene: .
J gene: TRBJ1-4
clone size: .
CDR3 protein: CASSSRQGDLLFF
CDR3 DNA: TGTGCCAGCAGCTCCCGGCAAGGAGATTTGTTGTTTTTT

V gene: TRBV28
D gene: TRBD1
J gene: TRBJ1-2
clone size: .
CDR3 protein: CASRAQGGHGYTF
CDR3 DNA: TGTGCCAGCAGGGCACAGGGGGGTCATGGCTACACCTTC

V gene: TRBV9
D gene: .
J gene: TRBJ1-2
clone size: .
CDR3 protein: CASSVAGHAYGYTF
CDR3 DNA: TGTGCCAGCAGCGTAGCCGGACATGCCTATGGCTACACCTTC

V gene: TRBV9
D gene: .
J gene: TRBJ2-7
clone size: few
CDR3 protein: CASSPRDSYEQYF
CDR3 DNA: TGTGCCAGCAGTCCCCGGGACTCCTACGAGCAGTACTTC